This TCR beta chain was identified in a study of beta chain features in type 1 diabetes (dated by TCRdb to between 2017 and 2018). Regarding the study in general: Mean age, gender distribution, total cell number and subset yield did not differ between patients and healthy donors. Regulatory and stem cell-like memory subsets were isolated from only 8 patients and roughly 8 healthy donors, whereas naive and central memory subsets came from all 30 or so donors. In the study, recently diagnosed type 1 diabetes patients and matched healthy donors were compared on the TCRB repertoires of their sorted circulating CD4+ T cell subsets. A total of 100 million to 140 million sorted cells were examined across all samples, and the number of cells per subset was strongly correlated with RNA yield. On the study overall, not on this receptor specifically: HLA sub-analyses involved small numbers of individuals, so any influence of HLA type on TCRB rearrangement remained unresolved. PCR may preferentially amplify shorter templates, but because patient and control samples were amplified and corrected together, any resulting skew would affect both groups equally. In all four CD4+ subsets, TCRB CDR3 length was moderately but significantly shorter in type 1 diabetes patients. The naive, central memory and regulatory TCRB repertoires appeared to resemble one another more closely among patients than among healthy donors. At VDJ recombination sites, type 1 diabetes patients had fewer insertions and more deleted nucleotides, which implies abnormalities in thymic rearrangement. Because cDNA rather than genomic DNA was sequenced, highly expressing activated cells could have been over-represented, although no difference in activation and CD3 levels was found between groups.

Each donor gave one peripheral blood draw, roughly 110 mL on average, collected into heparinised tubes. A BD FACSAria II and a panel including CD45RO, CCR7, CD25, CD127, CD95 and CD27 were used to sort naive, central memory, regulatory and stem cell-like memory CD4+ T cells. Purity was above 98% for every sorted population. PBMCs were separated immediately by Lymphoprep density gradient centrifugation and were stained directly, without being cultured. To minimize batch effects, samples were stained and sorted in pairs, one healthy donor with one patient per experiment. The entire amount of isolated RNA was reverse transcribed using the High Capacity cDNA Reverse Transcription Kit, so the sequenced TCRB transcripts were expressed ones. Deep immunoSEQ sequencing was performed on naive, central memory and regulatory T cell samples, with an average of about 3.57 million total reads per sample. Sorted cells were lysed in RLT buffer and RNA was extracted with DNase-treated RNeasy Micro or Mini kits, depending on cell number. To prevent cross-contamination, each cell subset was processed individually, whereas patient and healthy donor samples were processed jointly. TCRB sequences were amplified from cDNA with the immunoSEQ multiplex PCR, producing 87-bp fragments spanning the CDR3 region. Sequencing of the amplicons was done on the Illumina HiSeq platform. In the authors' own workflow: Synthetic template baselines were used to correct PCR bias computationally, reads within Hamming distance 2 were collapsed, and singletons that could not be merged were discarded. Reads were aligned to IMGT to assign V, D and J genes, CDR3 length, and insertions or deletions at six rearrangement sites. Clonotype counts were normalized to sorted cell number within each subset before computing true diversity and Gini coefficients with the tcR R package. The overlap coefficient, calculated on TCRB nucleotide sequences, was used to quantify repertoire sharing. Out-of-frame TCRB sequences from naive cells were analyzed to stand in for the pre-selection repertoire. The table comes from immuneACCESS by way of TCRdb, which keeps in-frame sequences with V and J called. Part of the clones is missing from these tables; in studies checked, under half for an unresolved V gene and the rest for unknown reasons. The DNA gave D and trimming, while V, J and clone size come from that table. The sample data list hundreds of thousands of clones, and roughly 12% of these were observed just once. The ten largest clones add up to approximately 0.022% of the sample.

Counted from cysteine to phenylalanine, this CDR3 has 14 amino acids. The read is trimmed to its CDR3 DNA, 42 bases read in frame from base 1. From a lookup of the germline V gene, CDR1 and CDR2 are MNHEY and SVGAGI. V loses 1 base, J loses 8 bases, and the germline ends lie 14 bases apart. This clone appeared a few times. There is no known antigen for this receptor. No quality values exist for individual bases; no much larger clone is one base distant. This clonotype was sampled from a man aged 18 to 29 with type 1 diabetes. Material for sequencing was naive CD4+ T cells from blood. The cell subset or site label, read with the paper, signifies: true naive CD4+ T cells. Rearrangement joined TRBV6-5 to TRBJ1-2, with TRBD1 tentatively as D gene (6 bases match). The CDR3 in this case is CASSYYRQATGYTF. The nucleotide sequence reads as follows: TGTGCCAGCAGTTACTATCGACAGGCGACGGGCTACACCTTC.